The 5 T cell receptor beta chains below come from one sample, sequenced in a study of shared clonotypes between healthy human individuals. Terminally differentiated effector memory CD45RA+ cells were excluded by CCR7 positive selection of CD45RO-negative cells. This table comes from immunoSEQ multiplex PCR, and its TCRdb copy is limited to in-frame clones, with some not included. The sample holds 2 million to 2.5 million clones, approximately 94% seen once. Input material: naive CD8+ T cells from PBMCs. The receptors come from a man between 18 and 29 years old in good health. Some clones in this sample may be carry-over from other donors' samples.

DNA of the CDR3: TGCGCCAGCAGCCAAGCTGGGACAGCCCCCGAGCAGTACTTC. As protein: CASSQAGTAPEQYF. This rearrangement joins TRBV4-1 to TRBJ2-7; 7 bases fit TRBD1. The CDR3 covers 14 residues. Unmatched junction bases numbered 6, after V lost 1 base and J lost 6 bases. The V gene's germline CDR1 is MGHRA and CDR2 YSYEKL.

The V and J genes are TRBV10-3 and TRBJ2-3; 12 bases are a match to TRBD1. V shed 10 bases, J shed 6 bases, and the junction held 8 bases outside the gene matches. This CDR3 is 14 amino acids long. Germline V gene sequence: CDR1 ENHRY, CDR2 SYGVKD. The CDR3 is CATRGTGGLDTQYF. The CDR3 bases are TGTGCCACCCGGGGGACAGGGGGCTTGGATACGCAGTATTTT.

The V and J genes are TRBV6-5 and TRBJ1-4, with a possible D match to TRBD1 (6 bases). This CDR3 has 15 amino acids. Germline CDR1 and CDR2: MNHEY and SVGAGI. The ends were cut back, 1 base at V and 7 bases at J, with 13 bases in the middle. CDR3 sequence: CASSYFGGRAEKLFF. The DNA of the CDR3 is TGTGCCAGCAGTTACTTTGGGGGGCGGGCTGAAAAACTGTTTTTT.

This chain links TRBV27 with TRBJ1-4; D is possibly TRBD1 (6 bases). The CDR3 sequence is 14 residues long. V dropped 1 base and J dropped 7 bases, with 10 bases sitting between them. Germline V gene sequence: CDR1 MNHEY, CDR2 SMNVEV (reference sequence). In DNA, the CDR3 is TGTGCCAGCAGTTTATTGGCAGGGGTTGAAAAACTGTTTTTT. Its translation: CASSLLAGVEKLFF.

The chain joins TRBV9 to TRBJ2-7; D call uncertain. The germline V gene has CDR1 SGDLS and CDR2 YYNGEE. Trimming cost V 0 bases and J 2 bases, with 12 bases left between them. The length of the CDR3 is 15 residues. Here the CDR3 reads CASSVEGASTYEQYF. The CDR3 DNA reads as TGTGCCAGCAGCGTAGAGGGTGCCTCTACCTACGAGCAGTACTTC.